These T cell receptor beta chains were read from a single sample in a study of T cells after posttransplantation cyclophosphamide. The protocol was immunoSEQ multiplex PCR, while the TCRdb copy is restricted to in-frame clones and leaves out a portion. The sample comprises 3,500 to 4,000 clones, 70% to 75% of which are singletons, and roughly three fifths rests with the top ten. This material consisted of PBMCs, taken after allogeneic stem cell transplant with calcineurin inhibitor and methotrexate. These receptors originate from a female patient between 50 and 59 years old who received an allogeneic stem cell transplant from an unrelated donor, was CMV-positive, and had acute and chronic GVHD. These T cells may partly come from the graft donor. Each CDR3 is given with its conserved first and last residue. Each record gives: V gene, clone size, J gene, D gene, CDR3 DNA, CDR3 protein. The D gene is left open where the match is weak. The size field is filled for only some rows; it gives once, few, many or a size class.

V: TRBV4-1
size: .
J: TRBJ1-2
D: .
DNA: TGCGCCAGCAGCCAAGGCGGGGGGCGCGTATCTAACTATGGCTACACCTTC
CDR3: CASSQGGGRVSNYGYTF

V: TRBV10-1
size: few
J: TRBJ1-3
D: .
DNA: TGCGCCAGCCGGGGGGTGTGCTCTGGAAACACCATATATTTT
CDR3: CASRGVCSGNTIYF

V: TRBV29-1
size: .
J: TRBJ1-1
D: .
DNA: TGCAGCGTTGTACTAACGGACACTGAAGCTTTCTTT
CDR3: CSVVLTDTEAFF

V: TRBV9
size: .
J: TRBJ2-7
D: .
DNA: TGTGCCAGCAGCGGACAGAGTGCCTACGAGCAGTACTTC
CDR3: CASSGQSAYEQYF

V: TRBV5-1
size: .
J: TRBJ1-1
D: .
DNA: TGCGCCAGCAGCACTGGTCAAGTCGTGAACACTGAAGCTTTCTTT
CDR3: CASSTGQVVNTEAFF

V: TRBV7-3
size: .
J: TRBJ2-1
D: .
DNA: TGTGCCAGCAGCGTAACACCTAGGGGTGTTCATGAGCAGTTCTTC
CDR3: CASSVTPRGVHEQFF

V: TRBV5-4
size: .
J: TRBJ1-1
D: TRBD1
DNA: TGTGCCAGCAGCTTGCTAACAGGGGCGATGACTGAAGCTTTCTTT
CDR3: CASSLLTGAMTEAFF

V: TRBV11-3
size: .
J: TRBJ2-7
D: TRBD1
DNA: TGTGCCAGCAGCCCCCGGGACAGTCCTTACGAGCAGTACTTC
CDR3: CASSPRDSPYEQYF

V: TRBV7-7
size: .
J: TRBJ2-7
D: TRBD1
DNA: TGTGCCAGCAGCCCCAACCGACAGGGGAACGAGCAGTACTTC
CDR3: CASSPNRQGNEQYF

V: TRBV10-1
size: once
J: TRBJ2-7
D: TRBD1
DNA: TGCGCCAGCAGTGAGTCGGGGACAGGGCGACGGGAGCAGTACTTC
CDR3: CASSESGTGRREQYF

V: TRBV27
size: .
J: TRBJ2-3
D: .
DNA: TGTGCCAGCAGTCTACAGGGTTGGGGCACAGATACGCAGTATTTT
CDR3: CASSLQGWGTDTQYF

V: TRBV2
size: .
J: TRBJ1-5
D: TRBD1
DNA: TGTGCCAGCAGGGGGGGACAGCGCAATCAGCCCCAGCATTTT
CDR3: CASRGGQRNQPQHF

V: TRBV6-5
size: .
J: TRBJ2-5
D: TRBD1
DNA: TGTGCCAGCTTGACAGGGGGAGAGACCCAGTACTTC
CDR3: CASLTGGETQYF

V: TRBV13
size: .
J: TRBJ1-1
D: .
DNA: TGTGCCAGCAGCCGACGGGTTATGAACACTGAAGCTTTCTTT
CDR3: CASSRRVMNTEAFF

V: TRBV5-4
size: .
J: TRBJ2-7
D: TRBD2
DNA: TGTGCCAGCAGCGGGGGGGGACGGTTCTCCTACGAGCAGTACTTC
CDR3: CASSGGGRFSYEQYF

V: TRBV6-1
size: .
J: TRBJ2-7
D: .
DNA: TGTGCCAGCAGTGAAGCCGGGGGAAGATTTCACGGGAGCTCCTACGAGCAGTACTTC
CDR3: CASSEAGGRFHGSSYEQYF

V: TRBV5-1
size: once
J: TRBJ1-1
D: .
DNA: TGCGCCAGCAGCACGAGGAACACTGAAGCTTTCTTT
CDR3: CASSTRNTEAFF

V: TRBV27
size: .
J: TRBJ2-7
D: TRBD1
DNA: TGTGCCAGCAGTCCGGGACAGGGTTACGAGCAGTACTTC
CDR3: CASSPGQGYEQYF

V: TRBV9
size: .
J: TRBJ2-1
D: TRBD2
DNA: TGTGCCAGCAGTCTAGGGACTAGCGGAGTTCACAATGAGCAGTTCTTC
CDR3: CASSLGTSGVHNEQFF

V: TRBV7-6
size: once
J: TRBJ2-7
D: .
DNA: TGTGCCAGCAGCTTAGCCGCTCGAGCGGACCAACCCTACGAGCAGTACTTC
CDR3: CASSLAARADQPYEQYF

V: TRBV20-1
size: .
J: TRBJ1-4
D: TRBD1
DNA: TGCAGTGCGACCCAAACAGGGGGACTGTTTTTT
CDR3: CSATQTGGLFF

V: TRBV7-9
size: once
J: TRBJ2-1
D: TRBD2
DNA: TGTGCCAGCAGCTGGGGACTAGCGGGAGACAATGAGCAGTTCTTC
CDR3: CASSWGLAGDNEQFF

V: TRBV25-1
size: .
J: TRBJ1-1
D: TRBD1
DNA: TGTGCCAGCAGTGCCCTAGGGGGCCCGAACACTGAAGCTTTCTTT
CDR3: CASSALGGPNTEAFF

V: TRBV27
size: .
J: TRBJ2-7
D: .
DNA: TGTGCCAGCAGTTCGTTCCCCGGGACAATCTACGAGCAGTACTTC
CDR3: CASSSFPGTIYEQYF

V: TRBV5-6
size: .
J: TRBJ2-7
D: .
DNA: TGTGCCAGCAGCTTTTCGCGGCCGGGCGGGATGGACGAGCAGTACTTC
CDR3: CASSFSRPGGMDEQYF

V: TRBV6-5
size: once
J: TRBJ1-4
D: .
DNA: TGTGCCAGCAGTGAGAGGACAAACGAACTGTTTTTT
CDR3: CASSERTNELFF

V: TRBV4-2
size: .
J: TRBJ2-1
D: TRBD2
DNA: TGTGCCAGCAGCCAACAGCAACCGGGACTAGCGGGGGTTAATGAGCAGTTCTTC
CDR3: CASSQQQPGLAGVNEQFF

V: TRBV6-6
size: .
J: TRBJ2-2
D: .
DNA: TGTGCCAGCAGCCCCGGGGGGCTGAGCACCGGGGAGCTGTTTTTT
CDR3: CASSPGGLSTGELFF

V: TRBV9
size: .
J: TRBJ2-3
D: TRBD2
DNA: TGTGCCAGCAGCCAAAGTACTAGCGGGAGGGATACGCAGTATTTT
CDR3: CASSQSTSGRDTQYF

V: TRBV5-1
size: once
J: TRBJ1-2
D: TRBD1
DNA: TGCGCCAGCAGCTCGACAGGGTCTAACTATGGCTACACCTTC
CDR3: CASSSTGSNYGYTF

V: TRBV2
size: hyperexpanded
J: TRBJ2-2
D: .
DNA: TGTGCCAGCAGTGAAGCCTGGAACACCGGGGAGCTGTTTTTT
CDR3: CASSEAWNTGELFF

V: TRBV30
size: .
J: TRBJ1-1
D: .
DNA: TGTGCCTCCTTTCTGGGAGCAGCTTTCTTT
CDR3: CASFLGAAFF

V: TRBV10-3
size: .
J: TRBJ1-2
D: TRBD1
DNA: TGTGCCATCAGTGGACAAACAGGGGGCAACTATGGCTACACCTTC
CDR3: CAISGQTGGNYGYTF

V: TRBV7-2
size: .
J: TRBJ2-1
D: TRBD2
DNA: TGTGCCAGCACTACCGGGACTAGCGGGAGCGATGAGCAGTTCTTC
CDR3: CASTTGTSGSDEQFF

V: TRBV6-1
size: .
J: TRBJ2-7
D: TRBD2
DNA: TGTGCCAGCAGTGTATCAGGGACTAGCGGTTCGACCTACGAGCAGTACTTC
CDR3: CASSVSGTSGSTYEQYF

V: TRBV6-6
size: .
J: TRBJ2-7
D: .
DNA: TGTGCCAGCAGTTATTTCGCAGACAGAAGATCCTACGAGCAGTACTTC
CDR3: CASSYFADRRSYEQYF